The next 17 T cell receptor beta chains were all read from a single sample in a study of brain T cells in children with intractable seizures. TCRdb's table, derived via immunoSEQ multiplex PCR, lists solely in-frame clones and lacks some. In the table there are roughly 8,300 clones, nearly 75% of which are singletons. The sequenced cases were selected for having the highest brain T cell transcript signatures. The starting material was resected brain tissue, obtained at surgery. The receptors shown here come from a boy less than two years old with tuberous sclerosis and intractable seizures.

This chain uses TRBV27 with TRBJ2-3; weak D call: TRBD1 (6 bases). The V end was cut by 3 bases, the J end by 1 base, with 14 bases between. The CDR3 totals 16 residues. The germline CDR1 and CDR2 sequences are MNHEY and SMNVEV (reference sequence). The CDR3: CASSFPPEGGTDTQYF. CDR3 in DNA: TGTGCCAGCAGTTTCCCTCCCGAGGGGGGCACAGATACGCAGTATTTT.

The V call is TRBV3-1 (or the pseudogene TRBV3-2), the J call TRBJ2-5, with 12 bases identical to TRBD2. There are 17 residues in the CDR3. CDR1 is LGHDT, CDR2 YNNKEL, per germline (reference sequence). The ends lost 2 bases at V and 5 bases at J; junction bases unmatched: 9. CDR3 nucleotides: TGTGCCAGCAGCCAAAGGACTAGCGGGGTAGGGCGGGAGACCCAGTACTTC. It yields the protein CASSQRTSGVGRETQYF.

V gene TRBV6-6 combines with J gene TRBJ2-2; D is uncertain. Deletions cut 10 bases from V and 1 base from J, with 7 bases between. CDR1 and CDR2 (germline): MNHNY, SVGAGI (reference sequence). This CDR3 region has 12 residues. CDR3 DNA sequence: TGTGCCATCCTAAAGAACACCGGGGAGCTGTTTTTT. It is translated as CAILKNTGELFF.

J is TRBJ2-7 and V is TRBV7-2; D gene unclear. CDR3 length equals 12 residues. Germline V gives CDR1 SGHTA, CDR2 FQGNSA. Trimming shortened V by 1 base and J by 7 bases, and 8 bases separated the two germline ends. The CDR3 region is CASSLGFGEQYF. The CDR3 DNA sequence: TGTGCCAGCAGCTTAGGTTTCGGGGAGCAGTACTTC.

The chain is built from TRBV30 and TRBJ2-3, with a tentative D call TRBD1 (8 bases). Trimming removed 2 bases at V and 4 bases at J, with 16 bases between. The CDR3 extends over 15 amino acids. CDR1 and CDR2 from the germline V gene are GTSNPN and SVGIG (reference sequence). CDR3 nucleotide sequence: TGTGCCTGGAGTTGGGGGGGACAGGTCCCAGATACGCAGTATTTT. It translates to CAWSWGGQVPDTQYF.

J is TRBJ1-6 and V is TRBV6-5; TRBD1 might be the D (6 bases). CDR1 is MNHEY and CDR2 is SVGAGI in the germline V gene. The CDR3 covers 15 residues. V was clipped by 5 bases and J by 9 bases, with 17 bases between them. CDR3 DNA sequence: TGTGCCAGCAGTCTCCTCCGGGGGGCGCCTTCACCCCTCCACTTT. This sequence encodes CASSLLRGAPSPLHF.

The J gene is TRBJ1-2, the V gene TRBV9, with D possibly being TRBD1 (5 bases). V was pared by 0 bases and J by 4 bases, with 13 bases between. This CDR3 spans 15 amino acids. Germline V gives CDR1 SGDLS, CDR2 YYNGEE. The CDR3 here is CASSVVPDSAYGYTF. CDR3 nucleotide sequence: TGTGCCAGCAGCGTAGTCCCAGACAGTGCCTATGGCTACACCTTC.

This clone is medium-sized in the sample. This rearrangement joins TRBV21-1 to TRBJ2-6; the table's D gene call, TRBD2, was not cross checked with the DNA. TRBV21-1 is a pseudogene locus. The CDR3 length is 18 residues. For the CDR3, the DNA is TGTGCCAGCAGCAAAGGGGAGGTTGAGAGCTCTGGGGCCAACGTCCTGACTTTC. This codes for CASSKGEVESSGANVLTF.

The chain has TRBV18 and TRBJ1-1; weak D call: TRBD1 (5 bases). Germline CDR1 is KGHSH and CDR2 is LQKENI. The ends were cut back, 0 bases at V and 13 bases at J, with 15 bases in the middle. The length of the CDR3 is 13 residues. As DNA, the CDR3 is TGTGCCAGCTCACCACCGGCAGGGCAATCGGTTTTCTTT. Protein sequence: CASSPPAGQSVFF.

This clone is a singleton in its sample. The chain carries TRBV30 and TRBJ1-2, with D possibly being TRBD1 (6 bases). The CDR3 consists of 13 residues. The V end lost 0 bases, the J end lost 7 bases, and 12 bases lay between the germline ends. The germline V gene encodes CDR1 GTSNPN and CDR2 SVGIG (reference sequence). The CDR3: CAWSVHRVGGYTF. In DNA form, the CDR3 reads TGTGCCTGGAGTGTACACAGGGTTGGTGGCTACACCTTC.

V gene TRBV13 combines with J gene TRBJ2-5, with TRBD2 identical over 13 bases. J lost 2 bases, V lost 5 bases, and 8 bases had no gene match. Germline V gene data show CDR1 as PRHDT and CDR2 as FYEKMQ (reference sequence). The CDR3 has 17 residues. The DNA of the CDR3 is TGTGCCAGCAGCCTGAAGGGACTAGCGGGGACTCAAGAGACCCAGTACTTC. Translated, it gives CASSLKGLAGTQETQYF.

The sample holds one count of this clone. The J gene is TRBJ2-7, the V gene TRBV2, with 8 bases fitting TRBD2. The V segment lost 0 bases and the J segment 1 base; nucleotides outside the gene matches: 5. Germline-derived CDR1 and CDR2 are SNHLY and FYNNEI. This CDR3 contains 16 residues. CDR3 amino acids: CASSEAGSGISYEQYF. In DNA form, the CDR3 reads TGTGCCAGCAGTGAAGCGGGTAGCGGGATTTCCTACGAGCAGTACTTC.

This chain connects TRBV1 to TRBJ1-4; TRBD1 reflects the table's D call only, with no check against the DNA. TRBV1 is flagged as a pseudogene. The CDR3 is 18 residues long. CDR3: CTSSQDLGRTGGPEKLFF. The CDR3 DNA sequence: TGCACCAGCAGCCAAGATTTAGGCCGGACAGGGGGGCCTGAAAAACTGTTTTTT.

This chain joins TRBV6-6 and TRBJ1-2; maybe TRBD1 (5 bases). This CDR3 spans 11 amino acids. Germline assignment: CDR1 MNHNY and CDR2 SVGAGI (reference sequence). V dropped 11 bases and J dropped 3 bases, with 10 bases sitting between them. CDR3 nucleotides: TGTGCCTTACGGGACTACTATGGCTACACCTTC. It is translated as CALRDYYGYTF.

The chain employs TRBV6-1 and TRBJ1-1, with D possibly matching TRBD1 (6 bases). Germline assignment: CDR1 MNHNS and CDR2 SASEGT. The length of the CDR3 is 14 residues. The V end lost 5 bases, the J end lost 0 bases, and 10 bases lay between the germline ends. The CDR3 here is CASSQDRMNTEAFF. The CDR3 bases are TGTGCCAGCAGTCAGGACAGAATGAACACTGAAGCTTTCTTT.

The rearrangement links TRBV30 to TRBJ1-1, with unresolved D. V was clipped by 5 bases and J by 3 bases, with 10 bases between them. The CDR3 totals 12 residues. Germline loops: CDR1 GTSNPN, CDR2 SVGIG (reference sequence). The CDR3 is CAWGIGYTEAFF. The CDR3, as DNA: TGTGCCTGGGGGATTGGGTACACTGAAGCTTTCTTT.

This chain links TRBV30 with TRBJ1-1, with D uncertain. The CDR3 spans 13 residues. V gave up 1 base and J gave up 6 bases, with 12 bases separating them. Germline V gene sequence: CDR1 GTSNPN, CDR2 SVGIG (reference sequence). The CDR3 DNA follows: TGTGCCTGGAGTGGCAACAGTCGGCCTGAAGCTTTCTTT. Translated: CAWSGNSRPEAFF.